What follows describes a single T cell receptor (beta chain). This sample is drawn from a study of beta chain features in type 1 diabetes. This CDR3 spans 18 amino acids. Trimming took 3 bases from V and 1 from J; bases not matched to a gene: 8. Germline loops: CDR1 SGHDN, CDR2 FVKESK. Reverse transcribing all isolated RNA meant expressed TCRB transcripts were sequenced. TCRdb keeps only in-frame clones here, not all; method: immunoSEQ multiplex PCR. The sample yields about 220,000 clones, roughly a tenth seen once. The receptor's source is a man aged 18 to 29 in good health. The sequenced material came from central memory CD4+ T cells from blood. The chain recombines TRBV14 with TRBJ2-4; TRBD2 agrees at 11 bases. The CDR3 sequence: CASSQSSSGRFAKNIQYF. The CDR3 region has the DNA TGTGCCAGCAGCCAGTCCTCTAGCGGGAGGTTCGCCAAAAACATTCAGTACTTC. The full variable domain, its missing parts supplied by reference TRBV14 and TRBJ2-4, is EAGVTQFPSHSVIEKGQTVTLRCDPISGHDNLYWYRRVMGKEIKFLLHFVKESKQDESGMPNNRFLAERTGGTYSTLKVQPAELEDSGVYFCASSQSSSGRFAKNIQYFGAGTRLSVL.